A single sample is the source of the 29 T cell receptor beta chains below, sequenced in a study of OX40 agonist ivuxolimab in advanced cancers. Some clones are missing from TCRdb's copy, which holds only in-frame ones; the method was immunoSEQ multiplex PCR. The sample holds around 61,000 clones, approximately 80% seen once. The sequenced sample was CD4+ or CD8+ T cells sorted from blood, obtained in a trial of the OX40 agonist ivuxolimab. The receptors shown here come from an adult with an advanced solid tumor such as melanoma, head and neck, liver or kidney cancer.

The V gene is TRBV11-3, the J gene TRBJ2-7; TRBD2 might be the D (6 bases). Germline assignment: CDR1 SGHNT and CDR2 YENEEA. The CDR3 spans 17 residues. V lost 5 bases and J 1 base, leaving 21 bases between the germline ends. CDR3 DNA sequence: TGTGCCAGCAGCAAAGCCGGGGGTGGGAGGAGATCCTACGAGCAGTACTTC. This gives the protein CASSKAGGGRRSYEQYF.

The chain carries TRBV2 and TRBJ1-2; D is perhaps TRBD1 (6 bases). CDR1 is SNHLY and CDR2 is FYNNEI in the germline V gene. V gave up 2 bases and J gave up 0 bases, with 16 bases separating them. The CDR3 sequence is 17 residues long. CDR3 residues: CASSERGGGGSNYGYTF. CDR3 sequence (DNA): TGTGCCAGCAGTGAACGGGGGGGCGGAGGGTCTAACTATGGCTACACCTTC.

This clone has only one observation. Relative to the germline gene, one junction end is altered; a read error may explain this. The rearrangement joins TRBV29-1 to TRBJ1-2; a weak D match, TRBD1 (5 bases). Germline V gene data show CDR1 as SQVTM and CDR2 as ANQGSEA. The CDR3 loop spans 14 amino acids. CDR3 protein: CSVEGASLLYGYTF. The DNA for the CDR3 is TGCAGCGTGGAAGGGGCATCGTTACTTTATGGCTACACCTTC.

V is TRBV6-5 and J is TRBJ1-4; weak D call: TRBD1 (6 bases). CDR1 MNHEY and CDR2 SVGAGI come from the germline V gene. CDR3 length equals 14 residues. Trimming shortened V by 5 bases and J by 0 bases, and 7 bases separated the two germline ends. CDR3 protein: CASSPGATNEKLFF. The CDR3 DNA sequence: TGTGCCAGCAGTCCAGGGGCAACTAATGAAAAACTGTTTTTT.

The gene calls are TRBV11-3 and TRBJ1-2; maybe TRBD1 (5 bases). This CDR3 comprises 16 residues. The germline gives CDR1 SGHNT, CDR2 YENEEA. V lost 1 base to trimming and J lost 3 bases, with 15 bases between them. Written as DNA, the CDR3 is TGTGCCAGCAGCTTAGGCGGGACCCAAGGAGACTATGGCTACACCTTC. This encodes CASSLGGTQGDYGYTF.

This clone showed up just once. The chain uses TRBV6-6 and TRBJ2-7, with 9 bases fitting TRBD2. CDR1 is MNHNY, CDR2 SVGAGI, per germline (reference sequence). V gave up 7 bases and J gave up 6 bases; unmatched junction bases: 13. The CDR3 has 15 amino acids. The CDR3 spells CASISGAGGHGEQYF. The CDR3 DNA is TGTGCCAGCATCTCAGGTGCGGGAGGGCACGGCGAGCAGTACTTC.

This clone was observed a single time. V is TRBV15 and J is TRBJ1-5; D is uncertain. The CDR3 spans 11 residues. CDR1 is LNHNV, CDR2 YYDKDF, per germline (reference sequence). V was cut by 6 bases and J by 9 bases, with 9 bases left in between. In DNA, the CDR3 is TGTGCCACCAGTGGTGTCGGGCCCCAGCATTTT. Translated, it gives CATSGVGPQHF.

The chain recombines TRBV25-1 with TRBJ1-1; no definite D call. This CDR3 has 13 amino acids. Looked up from germline, CDR1 is MGHDK and CDR2 is SYGVNS. Trimming removed 4 bases from V and 1 base from J, with 7 bases in between. CDR3 nucleotide sequence: TGTGCCAGCAGTGGACTAGCGAACACTGAAGCTTTCTTT. This codes for CASSGLANTEAFF. Full variable domain (remainder filled in from reference TRBV25-1 and TRBJ1-1): EADIYQTPRYLVIGTGKKITLECSQTMGHDKMYWYQQDPGMELHLIHYSYGVNSTEKGDLSSESTVSRIRTEHFPLTLESARPSHTSQYLCASSGLANTEAFFGQGTRLTVV.

With respect to this clone: Relative to the germline gene, one junction end is altered; a read error may explain this. The chain employs TRBV19 and TRBJ2-1; TRBD1 agrees at 9 bases. Germline V CDR1 and CDR2: LNHDA, SQIVND (reference sequence). CDR3 length: 12 residues. CDR3 DNA sequence: TGTGCCAGTAGTATACCCGGGACAGGGAACCTCTTC. Amino acids: CASSIPGTGNLF.

The chain employs TRBV19 and TRBJ2-2, with a tentative D call TRBD1 (6 bases). Germline V CDR1 and CDR2: LNHDA, SQIVND (reference sequence). The V and J ends lost 11 bases and 2 bases respectively, with 12 bases between them. The CDR3 is 13 residues long. The CDR3 loop reads CAGGSDNTGELFF. The CDR3 DNA sequence: TGTGCCGGGGGCAGTGATAACACCGGGGAGCTGTTTTTT.

The chain is built from TRBV6-1 and TRBJ2-7; 8 nucleotides match TRBD1. Germline trimming cut 6 bases from V and 5 bases from J; bases unmatched to any gene: 3. Germline loops: CDR1 MNHNS, CDR2 SASEGT. This CDR3 is built from 12 residues. CDR3 protein: CASSQGAHEQYF. The CDR3, as DNA: TGTGCCAGCAGCCAGGGGGCCCACGAGCAGTACTTC.

The chain is built from TRBV7-3 and TRBJ2-2; 7 bases agree with TRBD1. The CDR3 sequence is 15 residues long. V dropped 5 bases and J dropped 1; count of bases not matched to a gene: 4. Germline V CDR1 and CDR2: SGHTA, FQGTGA. CDR3 sequence reads: CASSRTGENTGELFF. The CDR3 bases are TGTGCCAGCAGCCGGACAGGAGAGAACACCGGGGAGCTGTTTTTT.

CDR3: CASSLVQGSNEQYF. In nucleotides, the CDR3 is TGCGCCAGCAGCTTGGTGCAGGGGAGCAACGAGCAGTACTTC. This chain links TRBV5-1 with TRBJ2-7, with TRBD1 as a possible D gene (6 bases). This CDR3 region has 14 residues. Germline CDR1 reads SGHRS; CDR2 reads YFSETQ. V lost 0 bases and J lost 5, with 12 bases in between.

This clone was seen only once. The CDR3 region has the DNA TGCGCCAGCAGCCAAGACCGGGACAAAGACTCCTACGAGCAGTACTTC. Its translation: CASSQDRDKDSYEQYF. This rearrangement joins TRBV4-3 to TRBJ2-7, with D possibly matching TRBD1 (6 bases). The CDR3 contains 16 residues. Trimming stripped 0 bases from V and 0 bases from J, with 12 bases between. CDR1 is LGHNA and CDR2 is YSLEER in the germline V gene.

In DNA, the CDR3 is TGTGCCAGCAGCTCACTAATCAATTCACCCCTCCACTTT. Protein sequence: CASSSLINSPLHF. The V call is TRBV5-6, the J call TRBJ1-6; no clear D gene. The CDR3 is made up of 13 amino acids. V lost 3 bases, J lost 7 bases, and 8 bases lay in between. Germline-derived CDR1 and CDR2 are SGHDT and YYEEEE.

This chain joins TRBV19 and TRBJ2-3; D call uncertain. The V and J ends lost 1 base and 3 bases respectively, with 2 bases between them. In germline, CDR1 is LNHDA, CDR2 SQIVND (reference sequence). The CDR3 covers 12 residues. DNA for the CDR3: TGTGCCAGTAGTATAGCGACAGATACGCAGTATTTT. Translated: CASSIATDTQYF. Complete variable domain (other parts from reference TRBV19 and TRBJ2-3): DGGITQSPKYLFRKEGQNVTLSCEQNLNHDAMYWYRQDPGQGLRLIYYSQIVNDFQKGDIAEGYSVSREKKESFPLTVTSAQKNPTAFYLCASSIATDTQYFGPGTRLTVL.

V usage is TRBV4-2 and J usage is TRBJ2-7, with D possibly being TRBD2 (5 bases). This CDR3 spans 15 amino acids. Trimming removed 1 base from V and 2 bases from J, with 12 bases in between. Germline V gives CDR1 LGHNA, CDR2 YNFKEQ. The CDR3 DNA sequence: TGTGCCAGCAGCCAAGTTTCCAGCGGACCCTACGAGCAGTACTTC. It codes for CASSQVSSGPYEQYF.

This clone appeared once. The rearrangement uses TRBV5-8 and TRBJ1-5, with D unclear. Trimming shortened V by 6 bases and J by 0 bases, and 13 bases separated the two germline ends. This CDR3 comprises 15 residues. CDR1 SGHTS and CDR2 YDEGEE come from the germline V gene. CDR3 sequence: CASTYRVNSNQPQHF. CDR3 DNA: TGTGCCAGCACATATAGGGTGAATAGCAATCAGCCCCAGCATTTT. Filled out from reference TRBV5-8 and TRBJ1-5, the complete variable domain reads EAGVTQSPTHLIKTRGQQATLRCSPISGHTSVYWYQQALGLGLQFLLWYDEGEERNRGNFPPRFSGRQFPNYSSELNVNALELEDSALYLCASTYRVNSNQPQHFGDGTRLSIL.

This CDR3 is CAISETRTSGGYNEQFF. For the CDR3, the DNA is TGTGCCATCAGTGAAACGAGGACTAGCGGGGGTTACAATGAGCAGTTCTTC. The rearrangement uses TRBV10-3 and TRBJ2-1; TRBD2 aligns across 13 bases. This CDR3 comprises 17 residues. The V segment lost 3 bases and the J segment 4 bases; nucleotides outside the gene matches: 6. Germline V lookup: CDR1 ENHRY, CDR2 SYGVKD.

This rearrangement joins TRBV5-1 to TRBJ2-3; 11 bases line up with TRBD2. Germline V CDR1 and CDR2: SGHRS, YFSETQ. V trimming: 1 base; J trimming: 4 bases; junction bases outside the gene matches: 2. This CDR3 has 15 amino acids. The CDR3 DNA sequence: TGCGCCAGCAGCTTGAGTAGCGGGGGGGCAGATACGCAGTATTTT. Translation gives CASSLSSGGADTQYF.

V and J are TRBV7-9 and TRBJ1-1; D might be TRBD1 (6 bases). Per the germline V gene, CDR1 is SEHNR and CDR2 is FQNEAQ (reference sequence). This CDR3 contains 13 residues. V was shortened by 6 bases and J by 3 bases, with 11 bases between the two germline ends. The CDR3 loop reads CASRFRGDTEAFF. The CDR3 DNA reads as TGTGCCAGCAGGTTCAGGGGAGACACTGAAGCTTTCTTT.

This chain joins TRBV11-2 and TRBJ2-1; the D is unclear. The CDR3 runs 16 residues. V was pared by 5 bases and J by 2 bases, with 16 bases between. CDR1 SGHAT and CDR2 FQNNGV come from the germline V gene. CDR3 DNA: TGTGCCAGCAGCCAGAGGCTACTCAGTACCTACAATGAGCAGTTCTTC. Amino acid sequence: CASSQRLLSTYNEQFF.

The chain is built from TRBV5-1 and TRBJ2-5; D remains unclear. Germline lookup yields CDR1 SGHRS and CDR2 YFSETQ. The CDR3 has 12 amino acids. V was trimmed by 1 base and J by 11 bases, leaving 12 bases between them. The CDR3 nucleotides read TGCGCCAGCAGCTTGTTTGGCGGAGAGCAGTACTTC. Translating it yields CASSLFGGEQYF.

This chain connects TRBV5-1 to TRBJ2-5; 8 bases are a match to TRBD1. J lost 7 bases, V lost 5 bases, and 10 bases had no gene match. The CDR3 is 14 residues long. Germline V lookup: CDR1 SGHRS, CDR2 YFSETQ. CDR3 residues: CASRKADRVGTQYF. The CDR3 bases are TGCGCCAGCAGGAAAGCGGACAGGGTGGGGACCCAGTACTTC.

The J gene is TRBJ1-5, the V gene TRBV4-2, with D perhaps TRBD1 (5 bases). The CDR3 consists of 14 residues. Trimming shortened V by 0 bases and J by 6 bases, and 9 bases separated the two germline ends. Germline CDR1 reads LGHNA; CDR2 reads YNFKEQ. The chain's CDR3 is CASSQDRDAQPQHF. The CDR3 coding sequence is TGTGCCAGCAGCCAAGACAGGGACGCTCAGCCCCAGCATTTT.

This CDR3 reads CASTTRTGANQPQHF. As DNA, the CDR3 is TGTGCCAGTACCACTAGGACAGGGGCTAATCAGCCCCAGCATTTT. V and J are TRBV19 and TRBJ1-5; the match to TRBD1 covers 9 bases. The CDR3 runs to 15 residues. The germline V gene encodes CDR1 LNHDA and CDR2 SQIVND (reference sequence). Germline trimming cut 7 bases from V and 4 bases from J; bases unmatched to any gene: 8.

The V gene is TRBV7-2, the J gene TRBJ2-7; 7 bases align to TRBD1. This CDR3 region has 15 residues. CDR1 is SGHTA and CDR2 is FQGNSA in the germline V gene. V lost 5 bases, J lost 0 bases, and 7 bases stayed unmatched. CDR3 DNA: TGTGCCAGCAGCATCGCCGGGACAGCCTCCTACGAGCAGTACTTC. It encodes CASSIAGTASYEQYF.

The rearrangement links TRBV6-5 to TRBJ1-5; the match to TRBD1 covers 7 bases. With V trimmed by 4 bases and J by 3 bases, 6 bases remained unmatched. There are 15 residues in the CDR3. The germline V gene has CDR1 MNHEY and CDR2 SVGAGI. The DNA of the CDR3 is TGTGCCAGCAGTTCCCAGGGGGGAAACAATCAGCCCCAGCATTTT. Its protein is CASSSQGGNNQPQHF.

The chain combines TRBV11-2 with TRBJ2-7, with 10 bases matching TRBD2. From germline, CDR1 is SGHAT and CDR2 FQNNGV. The CDR3 runs to 14 residues. The trim removed 5 bases at V and 2 bases at J, leaving 3 bases unmatched. Here the CDR3 reads CASSLSGGPYEQYF. The CDR3 DNA is TGTGCCAGCAGCCTTAGCGGGGGGCCCTACGAGCAGTACTTC.